The T cell receptor (beta chain) described here comes from a study of cytomegalovirus exposure and HLA in healthy donors. The PCR employed 60 Vbeta primers together with 13 Jbeta primers. TCRdb's copy holds only in-frame clones and misses some; the assay was immunoSEQ multiplex PCR. The sample yields roughly 150,000 clones, 75% to 90% seen once. Of note for this clone: At one boundary the junction diverges from the germline segment, which might be a read error.

The CDR3 consists of 17 residues. CDR1 is SGHDT, CDR2 YYEEEE, per germline. The gene calls are TRBV5-6 and TRBJ1-4; TRBD1 matches 9 bases. What was sequenced was PBMCs. This sequence was found in a male donor in good health and CMV-seronegative. The CDR3 protein is CASTLGTGFGTNEKLFF. In DNA form, the CDR3 reads TGTGCCAGCACCTTGGGGACAGGGTTCGGGACTAATGAAAAACTGTTTTTT.